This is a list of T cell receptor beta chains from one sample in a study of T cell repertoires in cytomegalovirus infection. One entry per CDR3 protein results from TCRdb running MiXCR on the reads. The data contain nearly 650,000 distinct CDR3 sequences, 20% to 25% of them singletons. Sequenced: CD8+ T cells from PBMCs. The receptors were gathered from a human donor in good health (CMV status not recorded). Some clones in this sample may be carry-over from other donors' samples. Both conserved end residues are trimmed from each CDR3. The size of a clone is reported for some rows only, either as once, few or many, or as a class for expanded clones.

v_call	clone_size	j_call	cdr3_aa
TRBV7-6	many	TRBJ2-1	ASSPYPGGGNEQF
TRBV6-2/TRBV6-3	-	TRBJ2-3	ASSPQDYTDTQY
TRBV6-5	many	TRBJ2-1	ASTPGQGHEQF
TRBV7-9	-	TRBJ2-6	ASSSGLAGGTNVLT
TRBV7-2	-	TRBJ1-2	VSSLDSRTGGRNGYT
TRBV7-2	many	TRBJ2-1	ASSLEGVAGGIPYNEQF
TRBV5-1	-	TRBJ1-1	ASSFGRGQRNTEAF
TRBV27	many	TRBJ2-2	ASLPGTVLSGELF
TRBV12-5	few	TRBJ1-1	ASGLARNTEAF
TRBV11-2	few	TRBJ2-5	ASRRTGGHLETQY
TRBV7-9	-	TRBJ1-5	ASGTGSNQPQH
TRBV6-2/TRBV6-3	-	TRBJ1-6	ASRRTGKDRSYNSPLH
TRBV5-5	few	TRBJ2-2	ASSQQPGQRANTGELF
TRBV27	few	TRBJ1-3	ASSPRDRRGNTIY
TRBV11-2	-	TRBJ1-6	ASSLDPEAPGSPLH
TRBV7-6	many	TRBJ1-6	ASSLERGGSPLH
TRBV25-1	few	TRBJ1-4	ASSDSQDSLF
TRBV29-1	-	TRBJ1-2	SVGGQNNYGYT
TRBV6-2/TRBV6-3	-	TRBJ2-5	ASSYHGLAGPYQETQY
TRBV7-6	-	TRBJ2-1	ASSTTLRTSGGVEQF
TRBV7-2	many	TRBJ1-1	ASSSDRGSPTEAF
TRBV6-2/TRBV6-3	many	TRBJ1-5	ASSYDGEGGNQPQH